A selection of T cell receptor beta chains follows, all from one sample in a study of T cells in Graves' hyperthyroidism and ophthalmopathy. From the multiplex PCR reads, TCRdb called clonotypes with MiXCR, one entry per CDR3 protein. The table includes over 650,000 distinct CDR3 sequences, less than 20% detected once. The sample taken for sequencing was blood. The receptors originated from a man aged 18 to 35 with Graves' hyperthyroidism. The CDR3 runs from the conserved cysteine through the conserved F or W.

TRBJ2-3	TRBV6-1	CASSPLGGTQYF
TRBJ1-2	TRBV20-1	CSARSGRGTNYGYTF
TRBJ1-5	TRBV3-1	CASSQAAGNQPQHF
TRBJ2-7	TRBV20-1	CSARLASGHYEQYF
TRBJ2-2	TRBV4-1	CASSQAAGLNTGELFF
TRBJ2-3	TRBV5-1	CASSLDRGFADTQYF
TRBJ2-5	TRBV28	CASSFFTLKETQYF
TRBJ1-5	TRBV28	CASTLLGALDPQHF
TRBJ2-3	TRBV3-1	CASSQSLWGTDTQYF
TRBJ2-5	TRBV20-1	CSARERDRGGETQYF
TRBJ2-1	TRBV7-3	CASSLAGGRKEQFF
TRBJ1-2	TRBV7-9	CAGSRDGLYGYTF
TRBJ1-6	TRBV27	CASSQRNSPLHF
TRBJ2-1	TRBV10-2	CASRQTSGRDNEQFF
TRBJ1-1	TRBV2	CASSGDRDTEAFF
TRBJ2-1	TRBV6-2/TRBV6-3	CASSFGTGARNEQFF
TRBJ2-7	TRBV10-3	CAMKSVWVNEQYF
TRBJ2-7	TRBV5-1	CASETGTSGKEQYF
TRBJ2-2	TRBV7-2	CASSFKRTLTGELFF
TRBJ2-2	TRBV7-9	CASSLKQGIPGELFF
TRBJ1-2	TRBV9	CASRPGTGGLGGYTF
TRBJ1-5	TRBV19	CASSTQGVYSNQPQHF
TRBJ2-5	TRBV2	CASSNRAETQYF
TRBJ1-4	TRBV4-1	CASSQEEKLFF
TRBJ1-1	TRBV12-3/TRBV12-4	CASSPYRRLNTEAFF
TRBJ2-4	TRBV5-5	CASSLAPQLAKNIQYF
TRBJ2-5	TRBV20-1	CSAMDGRAIWETQYF
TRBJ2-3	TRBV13	CASSLWIAGVSDTQYF
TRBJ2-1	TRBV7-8	CASRREGRDKEQFF
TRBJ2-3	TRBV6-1	CASSIPGQGTDTQYF
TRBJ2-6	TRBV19	CASSIATLGANVLTF
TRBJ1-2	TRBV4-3	CASSQDRVRFYGYTF
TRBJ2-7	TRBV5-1	CASSLDGLLYEQYF
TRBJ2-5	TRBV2	CASSEGSGWWYF
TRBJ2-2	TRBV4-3	CASSHQQGTGELFF
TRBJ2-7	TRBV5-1	CASSTGLYRDGDYEQYF
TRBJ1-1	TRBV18	CASSPSLDRVTEAFF
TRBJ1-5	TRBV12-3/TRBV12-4	CASSLGQGNQPQHF
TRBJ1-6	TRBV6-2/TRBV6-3	CASSHQGENSPLHF
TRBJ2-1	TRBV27	CASNAVPGLAGEQFF
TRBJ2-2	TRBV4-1	CASSLSASGRLGTGELFF
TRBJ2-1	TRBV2	CASSAPEGRYNEQFF
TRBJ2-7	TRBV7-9	CASSSTSGTSYEQYF
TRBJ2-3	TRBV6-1	CASKKQGAGTDTQYF
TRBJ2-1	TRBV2	CASAVYNEQFF
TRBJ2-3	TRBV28	CASRFLAGAFTDTQYF
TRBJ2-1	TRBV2	CASTDESGRASSYNEQFF
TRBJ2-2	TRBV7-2	CASSLRLAGSKTGELFF
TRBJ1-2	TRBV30	CASSSSSYGYTF
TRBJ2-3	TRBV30	CAWSVPGLSTDTQYF